This section outlines one T cell receptor (beta chain) sequence together with its context. Its antigen is unknown. The source of the sample is a study of shared clonotypes between healthy human individuals. Broader study findings: Lower generation probabilities were found for non-shared clonotypes than for those shared by all four donors.

At a deep level, the assay was run. This table comes from immunoSEQ multiplex PCR, and its TCRdb copy is limited to in-frame clones, with some not included. The table lists some 2,000,000 clones, roughly 94% of them singletons. In germline, CDR1 is SNHLY, CDR2 FYNNEI. The V and J ends lost 4 bases and 7 bases, in that order; junction bases with no gene match: 5. This CDR3 has 15 amino acids. The TCR sequence derives from a man between 18 and 35 years old in good health. V gene TRBV2 combines with J gene TRBJ2-1; TRBD2 matches 12 bases. Material for sequencing was naive CD4+ T cells sorted from blood. As for subset: CD45RA+ positively selected. CDR3 bases: TGTGCCAGCAGTGCGACTAGCGGGAGTAGGAATGAGCAGTTCTTC. This encodes CASSATSGSRNEQFF.